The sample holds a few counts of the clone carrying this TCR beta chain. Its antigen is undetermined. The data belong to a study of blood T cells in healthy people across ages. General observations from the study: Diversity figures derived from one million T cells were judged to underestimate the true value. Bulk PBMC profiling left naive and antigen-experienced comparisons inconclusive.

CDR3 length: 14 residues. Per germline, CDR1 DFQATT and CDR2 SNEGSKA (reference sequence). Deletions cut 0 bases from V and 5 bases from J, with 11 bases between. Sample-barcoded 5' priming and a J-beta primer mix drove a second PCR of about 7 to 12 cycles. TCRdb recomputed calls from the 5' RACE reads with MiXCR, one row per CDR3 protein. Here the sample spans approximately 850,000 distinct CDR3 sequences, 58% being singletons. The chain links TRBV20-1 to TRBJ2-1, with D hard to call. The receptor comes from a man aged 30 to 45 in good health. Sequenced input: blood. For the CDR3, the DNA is TGCAGTGCTAGAGATTTCACAAAGAACAATGAGCAGTTCTTC. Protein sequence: CSARDFTKNNEQFF.